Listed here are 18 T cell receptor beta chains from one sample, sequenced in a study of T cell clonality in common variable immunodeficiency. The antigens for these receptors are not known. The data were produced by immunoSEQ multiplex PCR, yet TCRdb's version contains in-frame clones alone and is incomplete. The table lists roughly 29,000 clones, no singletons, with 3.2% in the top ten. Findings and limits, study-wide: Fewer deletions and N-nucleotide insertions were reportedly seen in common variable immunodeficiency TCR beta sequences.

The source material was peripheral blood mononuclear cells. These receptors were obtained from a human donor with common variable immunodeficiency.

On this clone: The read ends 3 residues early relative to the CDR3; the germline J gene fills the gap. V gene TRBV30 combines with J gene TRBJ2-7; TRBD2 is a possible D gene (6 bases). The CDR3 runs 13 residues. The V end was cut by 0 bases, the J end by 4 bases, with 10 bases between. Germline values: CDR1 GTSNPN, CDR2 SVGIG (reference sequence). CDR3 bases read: TGTGCCTGGAGTGTAGGTGGGGGGTACGAG. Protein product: CAWSVGGGYE. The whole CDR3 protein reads CAWSVGGGYEQYF.

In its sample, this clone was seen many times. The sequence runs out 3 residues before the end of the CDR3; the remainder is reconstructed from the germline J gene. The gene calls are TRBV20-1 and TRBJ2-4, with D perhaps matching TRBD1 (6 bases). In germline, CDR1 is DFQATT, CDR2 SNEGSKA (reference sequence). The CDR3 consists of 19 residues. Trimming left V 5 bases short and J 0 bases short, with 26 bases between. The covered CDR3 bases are TGCAGTGCTTTAAAGACAGGCGGGTCGGCAGCCAAAGCCAAAAACATT. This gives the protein CSALKTGGSAAKAKNI. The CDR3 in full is CSALKTGGSAAKAKNIQYF.

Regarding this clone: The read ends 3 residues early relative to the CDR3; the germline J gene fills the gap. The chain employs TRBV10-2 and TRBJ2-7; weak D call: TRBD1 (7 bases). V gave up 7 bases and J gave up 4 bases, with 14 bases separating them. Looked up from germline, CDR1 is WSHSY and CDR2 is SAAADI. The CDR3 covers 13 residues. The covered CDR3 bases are TGCGCCAGCAAGGAGGGGGCGCGGTACGAG. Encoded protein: CASKEGARYE. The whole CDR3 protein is CASKEGARYEQYF.

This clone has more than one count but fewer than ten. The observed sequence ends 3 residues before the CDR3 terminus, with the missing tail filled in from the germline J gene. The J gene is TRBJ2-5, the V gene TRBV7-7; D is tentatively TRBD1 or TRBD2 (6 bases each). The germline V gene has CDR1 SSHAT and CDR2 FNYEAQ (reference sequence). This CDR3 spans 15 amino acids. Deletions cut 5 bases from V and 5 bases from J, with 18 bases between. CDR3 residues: CASSPRPEGVETQYF. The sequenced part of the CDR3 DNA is TGTGCCAGCAGCCCTCGCCCGGAGGGGGTGGAGACC.

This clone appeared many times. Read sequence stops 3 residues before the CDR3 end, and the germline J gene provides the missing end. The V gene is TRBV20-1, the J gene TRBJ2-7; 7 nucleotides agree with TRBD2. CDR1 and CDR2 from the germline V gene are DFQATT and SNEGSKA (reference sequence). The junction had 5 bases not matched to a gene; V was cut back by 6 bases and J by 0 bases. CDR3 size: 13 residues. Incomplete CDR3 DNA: TGCAGTGCGTCTAGCGGATTCTCCTACGAG. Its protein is CSASSGFSYE. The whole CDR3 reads CSASSGFSYEQYF.

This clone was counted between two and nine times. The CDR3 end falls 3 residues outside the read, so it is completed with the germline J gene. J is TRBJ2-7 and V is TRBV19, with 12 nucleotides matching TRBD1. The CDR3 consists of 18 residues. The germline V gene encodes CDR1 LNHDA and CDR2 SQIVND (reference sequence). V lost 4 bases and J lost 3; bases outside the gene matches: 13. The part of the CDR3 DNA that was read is TGTGCCAGTAGTACATATACCGGGACAGGGGGCGCGGGCTACGAG. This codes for CASSTYTGTGGAGYE. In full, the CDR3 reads CASSTYTGTGGAGYEQYF.

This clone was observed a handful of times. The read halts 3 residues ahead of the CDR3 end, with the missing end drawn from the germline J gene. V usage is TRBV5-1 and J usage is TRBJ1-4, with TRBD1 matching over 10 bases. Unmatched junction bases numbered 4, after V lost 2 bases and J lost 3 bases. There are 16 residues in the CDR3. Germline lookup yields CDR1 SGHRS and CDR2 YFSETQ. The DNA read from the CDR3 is TGCGCCAGCAGCTTCTCCGGGACAGGGGCTAATGAAAAA. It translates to CASSFSGTGANEK. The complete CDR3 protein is CASSFSGTGANEKLFF.

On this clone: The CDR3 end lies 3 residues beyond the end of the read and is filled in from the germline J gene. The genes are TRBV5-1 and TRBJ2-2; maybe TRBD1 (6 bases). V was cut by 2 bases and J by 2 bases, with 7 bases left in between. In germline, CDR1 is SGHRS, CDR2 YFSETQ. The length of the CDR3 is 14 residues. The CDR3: CASSLQGNTGELFF. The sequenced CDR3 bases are TGCGCCAGCAGCTTACAGGGAAACACCGGGGAG.

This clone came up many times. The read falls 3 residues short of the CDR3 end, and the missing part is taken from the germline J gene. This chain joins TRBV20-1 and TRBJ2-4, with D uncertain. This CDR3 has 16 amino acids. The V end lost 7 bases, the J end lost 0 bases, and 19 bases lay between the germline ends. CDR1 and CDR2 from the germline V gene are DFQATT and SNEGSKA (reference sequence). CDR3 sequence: CSVPPIRTVAKNIQYF. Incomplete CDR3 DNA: TGCAGTGTACCCCCTATCCGAACAGTAGCCAAAAACATT.

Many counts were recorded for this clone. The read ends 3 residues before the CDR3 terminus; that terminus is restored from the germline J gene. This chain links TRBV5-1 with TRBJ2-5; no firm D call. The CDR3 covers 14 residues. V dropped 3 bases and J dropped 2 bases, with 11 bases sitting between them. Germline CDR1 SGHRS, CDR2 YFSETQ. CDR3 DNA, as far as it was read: TGCGCCAGCAGCTCGCTAAACAGACAAGAGACC. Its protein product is CASSSLNRQET. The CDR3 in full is CASSSLNRQETQYF.

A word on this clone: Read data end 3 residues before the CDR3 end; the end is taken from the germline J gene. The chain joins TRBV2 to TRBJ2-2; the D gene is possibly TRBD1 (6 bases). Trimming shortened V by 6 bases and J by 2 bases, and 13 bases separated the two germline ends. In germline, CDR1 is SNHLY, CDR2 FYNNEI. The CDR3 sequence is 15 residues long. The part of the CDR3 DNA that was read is TGTGCCAGCAGGGAACAGGGAACTAACACCGGGGAG. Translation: CASREQGTNTGE. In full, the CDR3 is CASREQGTNTGELFF. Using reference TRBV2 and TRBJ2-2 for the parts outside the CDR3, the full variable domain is EPEVTQTPSHQVTQMGQEVILRCVPISNHLYFYWYRQILGQKVEFLVSFYNNEISEKSEIFDDQFSVERPDGSNFTLKIRSTKLEDSAMYFCASREQGTNTGELFFGEGSRLTVL.

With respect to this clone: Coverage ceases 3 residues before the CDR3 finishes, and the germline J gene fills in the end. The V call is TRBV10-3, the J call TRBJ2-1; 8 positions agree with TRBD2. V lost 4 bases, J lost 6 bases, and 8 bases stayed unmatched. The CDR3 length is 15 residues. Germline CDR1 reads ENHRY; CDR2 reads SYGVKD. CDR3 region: CAISGRAGESNEQFF. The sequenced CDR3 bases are TGTGCCATCAGTGGGCGAGCGGGAGAGAGCAATGAG.

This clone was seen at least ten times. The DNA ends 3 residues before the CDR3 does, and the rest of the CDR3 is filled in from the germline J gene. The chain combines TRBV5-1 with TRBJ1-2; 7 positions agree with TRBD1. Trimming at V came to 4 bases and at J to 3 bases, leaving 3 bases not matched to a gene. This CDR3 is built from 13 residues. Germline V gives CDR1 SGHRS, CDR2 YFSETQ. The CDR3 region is CASSVGQDYGYTF. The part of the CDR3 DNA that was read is TGCGCCAGCAGCGTCGGACAGGACTATGGC.

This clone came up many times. The part of the CDR3 DNA that was read is TGTGCCAGCTCACCACCTGCAGGGGGTGAGACC. It encodes CASSPPAGGET. The whole CDR3 is CASSPPAGGETQYF. V usage is TRBV18 and J usage is TRBJ2-5, with TRBD1 identical over 7 bases. The read ends 3 residues shy of where the CDR3 ends; the end is completed using the germline J gene. V lost 0 bases to trimming and J lost 5 bases; unmatched junction nucleotides: 3. CDR1 is KGHSH, CDR2 LQKENI, per germline. The CDR3 contains 14 residues.

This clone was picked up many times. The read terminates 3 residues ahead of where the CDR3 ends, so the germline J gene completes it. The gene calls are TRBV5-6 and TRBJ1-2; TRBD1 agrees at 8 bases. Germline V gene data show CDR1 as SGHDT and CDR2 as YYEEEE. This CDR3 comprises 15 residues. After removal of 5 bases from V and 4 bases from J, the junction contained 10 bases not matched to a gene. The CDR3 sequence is CASSAGTGFTYGYTF. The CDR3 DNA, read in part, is TGTGCCAGCAGTGCCGGGACAGGCTTTACCTATGGC. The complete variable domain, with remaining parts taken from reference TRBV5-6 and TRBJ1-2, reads DAGVTQSPTHLIKTRGQQVTLRCSPKSGHDTVSWYQQALGQGPQFIFQYYEEEERQRGNFPDRFSGHQFPNYSSELNVNALLLGDSALYLCASSAGTGFTYGYTFGSGTRLTVV.

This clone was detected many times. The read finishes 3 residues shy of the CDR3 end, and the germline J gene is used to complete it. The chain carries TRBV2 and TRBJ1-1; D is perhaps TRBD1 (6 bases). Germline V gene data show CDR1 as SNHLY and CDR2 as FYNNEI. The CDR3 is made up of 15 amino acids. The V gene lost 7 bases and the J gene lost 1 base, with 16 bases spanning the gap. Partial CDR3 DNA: TGTGCCAGCACCCACGTAGGGGGGGGGAACACTGAA. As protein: CASTHVGGGNTE. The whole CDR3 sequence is CASTHVGGGNTEAFF.

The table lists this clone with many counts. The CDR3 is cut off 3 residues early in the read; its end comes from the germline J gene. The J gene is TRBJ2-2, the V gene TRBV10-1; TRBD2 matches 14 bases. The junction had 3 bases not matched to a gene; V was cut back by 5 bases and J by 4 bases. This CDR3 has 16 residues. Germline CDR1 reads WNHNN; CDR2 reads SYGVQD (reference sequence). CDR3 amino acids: CASSKGLAGGTGELFF. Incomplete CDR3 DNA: TGCGCCAGCAGTAAAGGACTAGCGGGAGGCACCGGGGAG.

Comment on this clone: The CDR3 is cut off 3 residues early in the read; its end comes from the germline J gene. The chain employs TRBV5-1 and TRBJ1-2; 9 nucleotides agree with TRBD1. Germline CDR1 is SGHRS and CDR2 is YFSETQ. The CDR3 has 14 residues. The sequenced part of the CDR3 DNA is TGCGCCAGCAGCTTGGACAGGGGGCAGGGGGGC. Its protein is CASSLDRGQGG. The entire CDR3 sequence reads CASSLDRGQGGYTF. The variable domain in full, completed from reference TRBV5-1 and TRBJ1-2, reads KAGVTQTPRYLIKTRGQQVTLSCSPISGHRSVSWYQQTPGQGLQFLFEYFSETQRNKGNFPGRFSGRQFSNSRSEMNVSTLELGDSALYLCASSLDRGQGGYTFGSGTRLTVV.